These T cell receptor beta chains were read from a single sample in a study of T cells in Graves' hyperthyroidism and ophthalmopathy. TCRdb re-analysed the multiplex PCR reads in MiXCR, keeping a single row per CDR3 protein. The sample records a few hundred thousand distinct CDR3 sequences, approximately 17% being singletons. The sequencing input was blood. These receptors came from a woman aged 18-29 years with Graves' ophthalmopathy. CDR3s include the opening cysteine and the closing phenylalanine or tryptophan. The D gene is left open where the match is weak. Expanded clones are given a class, and other clones once, few, many or no size at all.

j_gene,abundance,v_gene,d_gene,CDR3aa,CDR3nt
TRBJ1-1,few,TRBV30,NA,CAWMGDGRIQNTEAFF,TGTGCCTGGATGGGGGACGGACGGATTCAGAACACTGAAGCTTTCTTT
TRBJ2-3,many,TRBV7-3,TRBD2,CASSLGGAGKGTQYF,TGTGCCAGCAGCTTAGGTGGAGCGGGGAAGGGTACGCAGTATTTT
TRBJ1-4,many,TRBV2,NA,CASRGPLVGEKLFF,TGTGCCAGCAGGGGCCCGCTCGTTGGTGAAAAACTGTTTTTT
TRBJ2-7,NA,TRBV11-2,TRBD1,CASSLGIGDRGREQYF,TGTGCCAGCAGCTTAGGCATAGGCGACAGGGGTAGGGAGCAGTACTTC
TRBJ2-5,NA,TRBV6-1,TRBD2,CASSRPGTSGLQYF,TGTGCCAGCAGCCGACCCGGGACTAGCGGGCTCCAGTACTTC
TRBJ2-1,NA,TRBV18,TRBD2,CASSPGWTSAYNEQFF,TGTGCCAGCTCACCAGGTTGGACTAGTGCTTACAATGAGCAGTTCTTC
TRBJ2-3,few,TRBV15,NA,CATSTDGDYTQYF,TGTGCCACCAGCACCGACGGGGACTATACGCAGTATTTT
TRBJ1-1,many,TRBV20-1,NA,CSAGLRGNTEAFF,TGCAGTGCGGGTTTGAGGGGCAACACTGAAGCTTTCTTT
TRBJ1-2,many,TRBV5-1,NA,CASSPVDLANYGYTF,TGCGCCAGCAGCCCGGTAGACTTAGCGAACTATGGCTACACCTTC
TRBJ1-3,many,TRBV18,NA,CASSQRSGNTIYF,TGTGCCAGCTCCCAAAGGTCTGGAAACACCATATATTTT
TRBJ1-4,few,TRBV3-1,NA,CASSPTGGIANEKLFF,TGTGCCAGCAGCCCCACGGGGGGGATTGCTAATGAAAAACTGTTTTTT
TRBJ2-5,many,TRBV28,NA,CASRGRETQYF,TGTGCCAGCAGGGGTAGGGAGACCCAGTACTTC
TRBJ2-3,few,TRBV20-1,TRBD1,CSAYRGGSDTQYF,TGCAGTGCTTACAGGGGCGGGTCAGATACGCAGTATTTT
TRBJ2-7,NA,TRBV5-4,TRBD2,CASSPSPRLAGGNEQYF,TGTGCCAGCAGCCCCTCTCCCCGGCTAGCGGGGGGAAACGAGCAGTACTTC
TRBJ2-7,NA,TRBV5-8,TRBD2,CASTILAGAGYEQYF,TGTGCCAGCACCATACTAGCGGGAGCGGGTTACGAGCAGTACTTC
TRBJ1-1,many,TRBV18,NA,CASSPNPPGNTEAFF,TGTGCCAGCTCACCCAATCCTCCGGGGAACACTGAAGCTTTCTTT
TRBJ2-7,few,TRBV6-2/TRBV6-3,NA,CASRAGDPYEQYF,TGTGCCAGCAGGGCGGGCGACCCCTACGAGCAGTACTTC
TRBJ2-7,many,TRBV12-3/TRBV12-4,NA,CASSPPDNLSYEQYF,TGTGCCAGCAGCCCCCCGGACAACCTTTCCTACGAGCAGTACTTC
TRBJ1-1,many,TRBV29-1,TRBD1,CSGRQGEAFF,TGCAGCGGACGACAGGGAGAAGCTTTCTTT
TRBJ1-2,many,TRBV7-2,NA,CASSYRAGGYTF,TGTGCCAGCAGCTACAGGGCTGGTGGCTACACCTTC
TRBJ2-3,NA,TRBV20-1,TRBD2,CSASAGTSGGTDTQYF,TGCAGTGCTAGCGCCGGGACTAGCGGGGGCACAGATACGCAGTATTTT
TRBJ1-1,few,TRBV6-1,TRBD1,CAIRQGAAEAFF,TGTGCCATAAGACAGGGGGCCGCTGAAGCTTTCTTT
TRBJ2-1,many,TRBV30,NA,CAWDGGSSYNEQFF,TGTGCCTGGGACGGAGGGAGCTCCTACAATGAGCAGTTCTTC
TRBJ2-5,few,TRBV10-3,NA,CATKGVPLEETQYF,TGTGCCACCAAGGGCGTCCCCCTAGAAGAGACCCAGTACTTC
TRBJ2-7,many,TRBV20-1,NA,CSARSGRASSYEQYF,TGCAGTGCTAGATCGGGGCGGGCTAGCTCCTACGAGCAGTACTTC
TRBJ1-4,many,TRBV11-2,TRBD1,CASSEGQGNNEKLFF,TGTGCCAGCAGCGAGGGACAGGGCAATAATGAAAAACTGTTTTTT
TRBJ1-6,NA,TRBV6-9,NA,CASSSTQMNNSPLHF,TGTGCCAGCAGTTCGACACAGATGAATAATTCACCCCTCCACTTT
TRBJ2-5,few,TRBV7-3,NA,CASSLMDRETQYF,TGTGCCAGCAGCTTAATGGACCGAGAGACCCAGTACTTC
TRBJ1-2,NA,TRBV4-1,TRBD1,CASSRSGTGEGYTF,TGCGCCAGCAGCCGTTCCGGGACAGGGGAGGGCTACACCTTC
TRBJ2-7,many,TRBV11-2,NA,CASSLNGFYEQYF,TGTGCCAGCAGCTTGAATGGTTTCTACGAGCAGTACTTC
TRBJ1-5,many,TRBV30,NA,CAWSVQGDGNQPQHF,TGTGCCTGGAGTGTACAAGGGGACGGCAATCAGCCCCAGCATTTT
TRBJ2-2,NA,TRBV9,NA,CASSVLTNTGELFF,TGTGCCAGCAGCGTGTTGACTAACACCGGGGAGCTGTTTTTT
TRBJ2-3,many,TRBV28,TRBD1,CASSLFGTGDTDTQYF,TGTGCCAGCAGTTTATTCGGGACAGGGGACACAGATACGCAGTATTTT
TRBJ2-5,NA,TRBV20-1,TRBD2,CSARWTSGPRDQYF,TGCAGTGCTAGGTGGACTAGCGGGCCCAGGGACCAGTACTTC
TRBJ2-7,many,TRBV27,NA,CASSLTEKYEQYF,TGTGCCAGCAGTTTAACAGAAAAGTACGAGCAGTACTTC
TRBJ1-5,few,TRBV5-6,NA,CASSSGVSNQPQHF,TGTGCCAGCAGCTCAGGGGTAAGCAATCAGCCCCAGCATTTT
TRBJ2-7,NA,TRBV10-3,TRBD1,CAITGQGPYEQYF,TGTGCCATCACGGGACAGGGGCCATACGAGCAGTACTTC
TRBJ2-1,many,TRBV6-1,TRBD2,CASRMGTSGDNEQFF,TGTGCCAGCAGAATGGGGACTAGCGGGGACAATGAGCAGTTCTTC
TRBJ2-5,NA,TRBV5-1,TRBD1,CASRPWTGEETQYF,TGCGCCAGCAGGCCTTGGACAGGAGAAGAGACCCAGTACTTC
TRBJ2-3,NA,TRBV5-4,TRBD1,CASSLGGDRGGTQYF,TGTGCCAGCAGCTTGGGAGGGGACAGGGGAGGTACGCAGTATTTT
TRBJ1-2,many,TRBV5-5,NA,CASSFTIEGYTF,TGTGCCAGCAGCTTTACAATAGAAGGCTACACCTTC
TRBJ2-1,many,TRBV3-1,TRBD1,CASSRPGTGLAEQFF,TGTGCCAGCAGCCGCCCCGGGACAGGGTTGGCTGAGCAGTTCTTC
TRBJ1-6,many,TRBV12-3/TRBV12-4,NA,CASSLSGPLHF,TGTGCCAGCAGTTTGAGTGGACCCCTCCACTTT
TRBJ2-3,many,TRBV3-1,NA,CASSRGGGTDTQYF,TGTGCCAGCAGCCGAGGAGGAGGCACAGATACGCAGTATTTT
TRBJ1-4,few,TRBV7-9,TRBD1,CASSQDRDVEKLFF,TGTGCCAGCAGTCAGGACAGGGACGTTGAAAAACTGTTTTTT
TRBJ2-4,many,TRBV2,NA,CASISRAKNIQYF,TGTGCCAGCATATCTCGAGCCAAAAACATTCAGTACTTC
TRBJ2-2,NA,TRBV30,NA,CAWSRRDTGELFF,TGTGCCTGGAGTCGGAGAGACACCGGGGAGCTGTTTTTT
TRBJ1-5,many,TRBV2,NA,CASGREPIANQPQHF,TGTGCCAGCGGTCGAGAACCTATAGCTAATCAGCCCCAGCATTTT
TRBJ2-7,many,TRBV10-3,TRBD2,CAISLAGKSYEQYF,TGTGCCATCAGCCTAGCGGGAAAATCCTACGAGCAGTACTTC
TRBJ2-2,few,TRBV7-3,TRBD1,CASSSHRGQTGELFF,TGTGCCAGCAGCTCCCACAGGGGGCAAACCGGGGAGCTGTTTTTT
TRBJ2-5,many,TRBV7-6,TRBD1,CASSRTGGGETQYF,TGTGCCAGCAGCCGGACAGGGGGCGGGGAGACCCAGTACTTC